This T cell receptor beta chain stems from a study of CD8 T cells in Susac syndrome (dated by TCRdb to about 2019). With respect to the entire study: Whether CD8+ T cell activation and differentiation in Susac syndrome was antigen driven was tested using repertoire sequencing. Clonality of the CD8+ T cell repertoire was compared between about a dozen healthy donors, roughly 14 Susac syndrome patients and some 15 multiple sclerosis patients. What the authors observed across the whole study: The number of individuals in the TCR sequencing and HLA analysis was recognized as being relatively small.

RNA was extracted using the RNeasy kit, and about 0.45 to 1 ug of the RNA was reverse transcribed with random hexamers. TCR beta CDR3 regions were amplified with the immunoSEQ multiplex PCR assay covering 54 Vbeta and 13 Jbeta segments. To correct PCR amplification bias, a synthetic template baseline was used for both primer optimization and computational correction. The study's processing was this. Reads were annotated to V, D and J genes according to IMGT and were analyzed with immunoSEQ Analyzer, with only productive sequences retained. Clonality was calculated as one minus the Shannon entropy normalized by log2 of the number of productive unique sequences. For each patient and control, public and private clones were evaluated among the 100 most prevalent clones. Susac-specific clones were defined as absent from healthy and MS cohorts, over a thousand published viral clones and other ImmuneACCESS disease sequences. TCRdb handled the public reads itself, with Q25 trimming in fastp and clone calling in MiXCR, and kept productive beta chains. Rows with one shared CDR3 protein collapse into an entry with the most common genes and DNA. The V and J calls reflect TCRdb's pipeline rather than the authors' work. Here the sample has 160,000 or so distinct CDR3 sequences; 90% to 95% occur a single time. The ten top clones hold 0.21% of the sample.

Peripheral blood CD8+ and CD4+ T cells from healthy donors, Susac syndrome patients and multiple sclerosis patients were profiled by high-throughput TCR beta sequencing. Multiple sclerosis controls were treatment-naive patients with stable or active relapsing-remitting disease fulfilling revised McDonald criteria. Bulk CD8+ and CD4+ T cells were purified by magnetic negative isolation, while CD8+ TEMRA cells were enriched using FACS. Blood was drawn into EDTA tubes, processed within 24 hours, and PBMCs were isolated by density gradient centrifugation. PBMCs intended for TCR sequencing were frozen in liquid nitrogen and were later thawed in a 37 degrees C water bath. The sorted or isolated CD4+, CD8+ and CD8+ TEMRA cells reached a purity of at least 90%. From the cysteine up to the phenylalanine, the CDR3 has a length of 16 residues. The CDR3 DNA has 48 bases and is translated from base 1. As encoded in the germline V gene (reference sequence), CDR1 is SEHNR while CDR2 is FQNEAQ. A distance of 19 bases separates the germline ends of V and J, which lose 5 bases and 2 bases respectively.

As concerns this clonotype: Its recognized antigen is unknown. Per-nucleotide qualities are absent, and no much larger clonotype sits a single base away.

This sequence uses TRBV7-9 and TRBJ2-7; the D assignment is uncertain and may be TRBD1 or TRBD2, with 6 bases supporting each. Sequenced material: CD8+ T cells from PBMCs. This TCR was sampled from a human donor with multiple sclerosis. The CDR3 region reads CASSPQGGQGTYEQYF. The DNA reads as follows: TGTGCCAGCAGCCCCCAAGGGGGGCAGGGAACCTACGAGCAGTACTTC.